This T cell receptor (beta chain) emerged from a study of blood T cells in healthy people across ages. Regarding this clonotype: Its specificity is not known.

With a J-beta primer mix and a sample-barcoded 5' primer, a second PCR ran about 7 to 11 cycles. A tag from a template-switch adaptor with 12 random nucleotides marked each cDNA molecule. One entry per CDR3 protein results from TCRdb running MiXCR on the 5' RACE reads. The sample holds fewer than 1,000,000 distinct CDR3 sequences, around 45% seen once. General study findings and limits: No conclusive comparison of naive versus antigen-experienced cells was possible with unsorted PBMCs.

The CDR3 consists of 18 residues. The V gene end was trimmed by 4 bases and the J gene end by 3 bases; junction bases not matched to a gene: 13. Per germline, CDR1 SGHTA and CDR2 FQGNSA. The chain joins TRBV7-2 to TRBJ2-7, with TRBD2 matching over 12 bases. The sequence was collected from a man aged 55 to 69 in good health. Sequenced: blood. The CDR3 is CASSSSTSGGRAIYEQYF. The CDR3 bases are TGTGCCAGCAGCTCTTCGACTAGCGGGGGACGCGCCATCTACGAGCAGTACTTC.